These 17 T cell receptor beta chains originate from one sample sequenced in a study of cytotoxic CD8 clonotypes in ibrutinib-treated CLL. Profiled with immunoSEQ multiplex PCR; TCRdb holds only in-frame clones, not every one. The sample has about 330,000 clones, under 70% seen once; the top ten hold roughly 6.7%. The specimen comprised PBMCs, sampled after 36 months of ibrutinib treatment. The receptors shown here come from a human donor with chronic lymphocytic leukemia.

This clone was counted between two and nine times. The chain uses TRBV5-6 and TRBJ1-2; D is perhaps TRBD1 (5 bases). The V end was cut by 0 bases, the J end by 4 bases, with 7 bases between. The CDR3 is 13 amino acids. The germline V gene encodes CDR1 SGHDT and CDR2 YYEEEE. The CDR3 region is CASSLAGTYGYTF. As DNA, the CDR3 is TGTGCCAGCAGCTTGGCGGGGACCTATGGCTACACCTTC.

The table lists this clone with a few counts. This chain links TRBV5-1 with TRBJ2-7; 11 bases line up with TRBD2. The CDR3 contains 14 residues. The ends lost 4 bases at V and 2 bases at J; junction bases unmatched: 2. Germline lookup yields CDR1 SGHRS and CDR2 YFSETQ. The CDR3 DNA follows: TGCGCCAGCAGCGTTAGCGGGAGGGCCTACGAGCAGTACTTC. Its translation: CASSVSGRAYEQYF.

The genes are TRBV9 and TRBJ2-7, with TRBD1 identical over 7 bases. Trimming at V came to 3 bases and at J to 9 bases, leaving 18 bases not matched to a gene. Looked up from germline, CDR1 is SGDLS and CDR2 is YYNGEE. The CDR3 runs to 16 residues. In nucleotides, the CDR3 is TGTGCCAGCAGCGCGACAGGGACAGCCGGGATGCTGGTGCAGTACTTC. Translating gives CASSATGTAGMLVQYF.

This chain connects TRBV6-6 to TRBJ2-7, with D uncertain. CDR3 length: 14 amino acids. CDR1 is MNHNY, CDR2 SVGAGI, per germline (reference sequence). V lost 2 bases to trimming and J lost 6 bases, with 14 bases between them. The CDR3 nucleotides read TGTGCCAGCAGTTACCCTACTTACACGGGCGAGCAGTACTTC. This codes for CASSYPTYTGEQYF.

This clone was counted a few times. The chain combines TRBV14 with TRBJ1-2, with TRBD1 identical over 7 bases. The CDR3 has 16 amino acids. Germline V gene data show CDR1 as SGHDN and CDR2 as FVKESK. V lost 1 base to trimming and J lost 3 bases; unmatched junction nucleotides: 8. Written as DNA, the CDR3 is TGTGCCAGCAGCCAAGGAACACAGGGGTCTTACTATGGCTACACCTTC. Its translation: CASSQGTQGSYYGYTF.

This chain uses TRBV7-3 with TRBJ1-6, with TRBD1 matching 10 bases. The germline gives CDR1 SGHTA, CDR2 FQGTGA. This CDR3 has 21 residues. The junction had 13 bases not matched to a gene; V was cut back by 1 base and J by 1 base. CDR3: CASSLSPRTGGIGSYNSPLHF. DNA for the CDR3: TGTGCCAGCAGCTTAAGCCCTCGGACAGGGGGTATCGGTTCCTATAATTCACCCCTCCACTTT.

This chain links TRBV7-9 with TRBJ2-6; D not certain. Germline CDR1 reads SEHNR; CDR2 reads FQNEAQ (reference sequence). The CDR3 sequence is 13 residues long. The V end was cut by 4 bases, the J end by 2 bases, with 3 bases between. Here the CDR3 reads CASSSAGANVLTF. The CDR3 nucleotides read TGTGCCAGCAGCTCCGCTGGGGCCAACGTCCTGACTTTC. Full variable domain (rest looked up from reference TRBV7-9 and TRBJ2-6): DTGVSQNPRHKITKRGQNVTFRCDPISEHNRLYWYRQTLGQGPEFLTYFQNEAQLEKSRLLSDRFSAERPKGSFSTLEIQRTEQGDSAMYLCASSSAGANVLTFGAGSRLTVL.

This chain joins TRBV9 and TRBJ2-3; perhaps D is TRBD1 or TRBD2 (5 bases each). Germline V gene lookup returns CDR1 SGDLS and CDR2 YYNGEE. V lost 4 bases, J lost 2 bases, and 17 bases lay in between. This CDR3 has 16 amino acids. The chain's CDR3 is CASSPVGTGHTDTQYF. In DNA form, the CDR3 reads TGTGCCAGCAGCCCTGTCGGGACGGGTCACACAGATACGCAGTATTTT.

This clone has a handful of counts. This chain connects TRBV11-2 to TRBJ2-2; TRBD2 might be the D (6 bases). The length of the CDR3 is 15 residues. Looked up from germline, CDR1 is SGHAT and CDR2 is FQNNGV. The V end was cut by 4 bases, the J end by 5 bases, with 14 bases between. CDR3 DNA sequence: TGTGCCAGCAGCTCGATACCCCGGGGGACCGGGGAGCTGTTTTTT. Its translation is CASSSIPRGTGELFF.

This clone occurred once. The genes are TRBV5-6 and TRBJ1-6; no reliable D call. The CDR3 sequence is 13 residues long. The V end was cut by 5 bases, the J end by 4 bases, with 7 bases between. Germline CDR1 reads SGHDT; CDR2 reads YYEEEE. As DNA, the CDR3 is TGTGCCAGCAGTCGCCAGTATAATTCACCCCTCCACTTT. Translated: CASSRQYNSPLHF.

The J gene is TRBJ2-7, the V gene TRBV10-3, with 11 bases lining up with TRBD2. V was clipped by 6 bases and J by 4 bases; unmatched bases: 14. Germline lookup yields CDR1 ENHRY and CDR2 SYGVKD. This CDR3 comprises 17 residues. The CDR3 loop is CAISNSWGPSGRYEQYF. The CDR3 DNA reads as TGTGCCATCAGCAACTCCTGGGGGCCTAGCGGGAGGTACGAGCAGTACTTC.

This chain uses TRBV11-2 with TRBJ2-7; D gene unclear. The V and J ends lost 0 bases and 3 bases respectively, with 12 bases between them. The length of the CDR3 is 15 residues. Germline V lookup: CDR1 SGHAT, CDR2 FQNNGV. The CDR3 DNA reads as TGTGCCAGCAGCTTAGAGGCGGTATGGATCTACGAGCAGTACTTC. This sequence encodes CASSLEAVWIYEQYF.

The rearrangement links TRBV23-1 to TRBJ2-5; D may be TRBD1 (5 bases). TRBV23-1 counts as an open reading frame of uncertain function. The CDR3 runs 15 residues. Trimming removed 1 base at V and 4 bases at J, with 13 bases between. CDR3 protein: CASSQWGRDVETQYF. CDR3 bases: TGCGCCAGCAGTCAATGGGGCAGGGATGTAGAGACCCAGTACTTC.

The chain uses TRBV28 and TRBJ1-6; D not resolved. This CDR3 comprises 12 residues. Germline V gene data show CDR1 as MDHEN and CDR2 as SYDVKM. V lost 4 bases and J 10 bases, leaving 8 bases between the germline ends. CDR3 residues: CASSYPGSPLHF. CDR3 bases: TGTGCCAGCAGTTACCCGGGATCACCCCTCCACTTT.

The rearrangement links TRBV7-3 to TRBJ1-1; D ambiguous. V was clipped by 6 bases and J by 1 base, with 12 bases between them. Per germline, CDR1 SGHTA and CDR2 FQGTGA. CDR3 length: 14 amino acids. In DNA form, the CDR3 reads TGTGCCAGCAGGAAAACTAAGGAGAACACTGAAGCTTTCTTT. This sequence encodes CASRKTKENTEAFF.

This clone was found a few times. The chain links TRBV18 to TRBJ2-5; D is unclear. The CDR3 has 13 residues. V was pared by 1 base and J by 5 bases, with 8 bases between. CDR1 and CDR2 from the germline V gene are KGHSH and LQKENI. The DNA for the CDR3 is TGTGCCAGCTCACCACACCTCAGGGAGACCCAGTACTTC. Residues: CASSPHLRETQYF.

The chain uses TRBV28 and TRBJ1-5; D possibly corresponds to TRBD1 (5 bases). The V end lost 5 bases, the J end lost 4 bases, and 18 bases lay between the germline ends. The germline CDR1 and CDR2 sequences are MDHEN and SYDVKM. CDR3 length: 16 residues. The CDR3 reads CASSRSPGRGNQPQHF. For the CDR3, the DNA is TGTGCCAGCAGTCGATCACCGGGACGGGGAAATCAGCCCCAGCATTTT.